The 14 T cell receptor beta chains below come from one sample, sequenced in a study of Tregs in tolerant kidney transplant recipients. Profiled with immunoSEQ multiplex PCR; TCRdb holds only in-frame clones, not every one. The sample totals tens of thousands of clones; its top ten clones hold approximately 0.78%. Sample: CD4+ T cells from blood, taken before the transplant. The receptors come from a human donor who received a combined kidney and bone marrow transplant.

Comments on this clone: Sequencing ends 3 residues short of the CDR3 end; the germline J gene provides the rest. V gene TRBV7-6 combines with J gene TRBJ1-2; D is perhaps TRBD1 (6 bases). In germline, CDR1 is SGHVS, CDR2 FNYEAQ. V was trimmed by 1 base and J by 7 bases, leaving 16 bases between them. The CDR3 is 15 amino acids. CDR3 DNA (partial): TGTGCCAGCAGCTTAGAGGGGGGGCGCGGCGGTGGC. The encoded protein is CASSLEGGRGGG. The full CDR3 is CASSLEGGRGGGYTF.

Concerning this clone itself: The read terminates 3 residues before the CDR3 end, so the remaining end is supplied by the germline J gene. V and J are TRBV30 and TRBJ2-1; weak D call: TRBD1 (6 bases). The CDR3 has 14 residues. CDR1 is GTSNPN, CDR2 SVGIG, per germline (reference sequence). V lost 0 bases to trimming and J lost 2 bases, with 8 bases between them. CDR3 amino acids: CAWSVRQAYNEQFF. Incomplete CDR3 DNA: TGTGCCTGGAGTGTACGACAGGCCTACAATGAG. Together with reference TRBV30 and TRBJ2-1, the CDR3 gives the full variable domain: SQTIHQWPATLVQPVGSPLSLECTVEGTSNPNLYWYRQAAGRGLQLLFYSVGIGQISSEVPQNLSASRPQDRQFILSSKKLLLSDSGFYLCAWSVRQAYNEQFFGPGTRLTVL.

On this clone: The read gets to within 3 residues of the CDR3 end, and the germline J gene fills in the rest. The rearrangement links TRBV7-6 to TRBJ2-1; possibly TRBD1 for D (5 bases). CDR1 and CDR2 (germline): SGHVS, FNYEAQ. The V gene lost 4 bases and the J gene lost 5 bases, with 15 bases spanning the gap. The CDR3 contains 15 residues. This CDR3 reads CASSSQGGPNNEQFF. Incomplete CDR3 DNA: TGTGCCAGCAGCTCCCAGGGTGGACCAAACAATGAG. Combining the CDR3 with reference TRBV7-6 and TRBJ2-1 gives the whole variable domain GAGVSQSPRYKVTKRGQDVALRCDPISGHVSLYWYRQALGQGPEFLTYFNYEAQQDKSGLPNDRFSAERPEGSISTLTIQRTEQRDSAMYRCASSSQGGPNNEQFFGPGTRLTVL.

CDR3: CAWSIQANEKLFF. The covered CDR3 bases are TGTGCCTGGAGTATCCAGGCTAATGAAAAA. V and J are TRBV30 and TRBJ1-4; D ambiguous. The sequence runs out 3 residues before the end of the CDR3; the remainder is reconstructed from the germline J gene. The germline V gene has CDR1 GTSNPN and CDR2 SVGIG (reference sequence). Trimming took off 2 bases at V and 3 bases at J, with 7 bases between the two ends. This CDR3 has 13 residues.

CDR3 DNA (partial): TGTGCCAGCTCACCATTACAGGCCACTGCAACTAATGAAAAA. Its translation: CASSPLQATATNEK. The whole CDR3 protein reads CASSPLQATATNEKLFF. This chain connects TRBV18 to TRBJ1-4, with D possibly being TRBD1 (5 bases). The read terminates 3 residues ahead of where the CDR3 ends, so the germline J gene completes it. Germline CDR1 is KGHSH and CDR2 is LQKENI. Between the trimmed V and J ends, which lost 2 bases and 0 bases, there was a span of 13 bases. The CDR3 sequence is 17 residues long.

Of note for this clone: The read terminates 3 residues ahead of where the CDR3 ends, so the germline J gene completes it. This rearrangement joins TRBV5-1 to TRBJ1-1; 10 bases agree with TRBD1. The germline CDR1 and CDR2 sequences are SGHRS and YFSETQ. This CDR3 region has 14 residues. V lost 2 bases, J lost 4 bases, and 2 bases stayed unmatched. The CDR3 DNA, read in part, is TGCGCCAGCAGCTTTTGGGACAGGGGCACTGAA. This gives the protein CASSFWDRGTE. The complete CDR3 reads CASSFWDRGTEAFF.

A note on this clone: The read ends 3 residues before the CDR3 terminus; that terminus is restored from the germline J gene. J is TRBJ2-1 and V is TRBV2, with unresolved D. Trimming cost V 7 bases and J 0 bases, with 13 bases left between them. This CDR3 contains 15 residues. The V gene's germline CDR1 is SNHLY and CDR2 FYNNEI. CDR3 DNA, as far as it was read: TGTGCCAGCATTAGAACTACCCTCTCCTACAATGAG. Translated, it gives CASIRTTLSYNE. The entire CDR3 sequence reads CASIRTTLSYNEQFF.

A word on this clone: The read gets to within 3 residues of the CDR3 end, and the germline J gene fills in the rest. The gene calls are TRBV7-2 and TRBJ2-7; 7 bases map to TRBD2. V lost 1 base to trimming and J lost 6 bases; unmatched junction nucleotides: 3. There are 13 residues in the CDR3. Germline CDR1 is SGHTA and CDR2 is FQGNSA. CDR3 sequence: CASSLGSGGEQYF. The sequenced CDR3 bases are TGTGCCAGCAGCTTAGGCTCGGGGGGCGAG.

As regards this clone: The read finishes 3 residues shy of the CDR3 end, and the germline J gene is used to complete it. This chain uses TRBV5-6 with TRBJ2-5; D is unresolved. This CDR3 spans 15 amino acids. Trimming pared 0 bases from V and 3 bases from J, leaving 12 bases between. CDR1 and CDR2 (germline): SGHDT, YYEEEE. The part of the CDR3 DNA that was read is TGTGCCAGCAGCTTGGGGATCGGAAGGGAAGAGACC. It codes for CASSLGIGREET. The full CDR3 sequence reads CASSLGIGREETQYF. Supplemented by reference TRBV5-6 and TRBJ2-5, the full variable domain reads DAGVTQSPTHLIKTRGQQVTLRCSPKSGHDTVSWYQQALGQGPQFIFQYYEEEERQRGNFPDRFSGHQFPNYSSELNVNALLLGDSALYLCASSLGIGREETQYFGPGTRLLVL.

The sequenced CDR3 bases are TGTGCCAGTAGTATTACGGCAGGGTGGAACACCGGGGAG. Its translation is CASSITAGWNTGE. The full CDR3 is CASSITAGWNTGELFF. This rearrangement joins TRBV19 to TRBJ2-2; TRBD1 is a possible D gene (5 bases). The CDR3 end lies 3 residues beyond the end of the read and is filled in from the germline J gene. Germline-derived CDR1 and CDR2 are LNHDA and SQIVND (reference sequence). V was clipped by 3 bases and J by 1 base, with 12 bases between them. The length of the CDR3 is 16 residues.

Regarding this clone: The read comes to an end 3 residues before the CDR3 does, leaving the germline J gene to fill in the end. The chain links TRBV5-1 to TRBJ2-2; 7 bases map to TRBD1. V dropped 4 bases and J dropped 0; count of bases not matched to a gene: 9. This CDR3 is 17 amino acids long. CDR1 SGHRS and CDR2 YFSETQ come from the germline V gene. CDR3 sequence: CASSDVRGRSNTGELFF. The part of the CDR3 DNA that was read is TGCGCCAGCAGCGACGTTAGGGGGCGTTCGAACACCGGGGAG.

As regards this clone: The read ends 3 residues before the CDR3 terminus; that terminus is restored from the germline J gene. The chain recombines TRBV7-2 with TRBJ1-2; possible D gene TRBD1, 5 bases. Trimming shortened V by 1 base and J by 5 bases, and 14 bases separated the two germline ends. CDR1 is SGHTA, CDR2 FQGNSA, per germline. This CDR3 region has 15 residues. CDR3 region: CASSLVLGTDYGYTF. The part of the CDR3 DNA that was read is TGTGCCAGCAGCTTAGTATTGGGGACTGATTATGGC.

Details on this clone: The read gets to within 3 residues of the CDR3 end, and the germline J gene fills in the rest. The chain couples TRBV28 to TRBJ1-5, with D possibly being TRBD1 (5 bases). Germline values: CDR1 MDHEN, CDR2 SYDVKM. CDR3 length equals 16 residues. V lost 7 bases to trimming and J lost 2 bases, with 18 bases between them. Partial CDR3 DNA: TGTGCCAGCACCCTCACGGACATTTTTCGCAATCAGCCC. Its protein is CASTLTDIFRNQP. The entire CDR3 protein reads CASTLTDIFRNQPQHF.

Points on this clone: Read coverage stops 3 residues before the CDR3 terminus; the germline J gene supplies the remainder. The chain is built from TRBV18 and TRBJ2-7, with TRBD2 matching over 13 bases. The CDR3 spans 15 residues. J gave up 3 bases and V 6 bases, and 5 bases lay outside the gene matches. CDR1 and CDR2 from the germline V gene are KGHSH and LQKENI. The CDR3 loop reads CASSGGLAGLYEQYF. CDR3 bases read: TGTGCCAGCTCCGGGGGACTAGCGGGACTCTACGAG.